This T cell receptor (beta chain) was observed in a study of T cells in Graves' hyperthyroidism and ophthalmopathy. For the study at large: Staff took peripheral blood when the initial diagnosis was made, before any treatment began.

This clonotype has a handful of counts. The germline gives CDR1 SEHNR, CDR2 FQNEAQ (reference sequence). The trim removed 6 bases at V and 2 bases at J, leaving 6 bases unmatched. This CDR3 spans 15 amino acids. TCR beta CDR3 regions were amplified from RNA. Researchers ran a first-round RT-PCR on the TCR CDR3 using the HTBI primer set. TCRdb called the multiplex PCR reads again in MiXCR, with one record for every CDR3 protein. The sample records around 530,000 distinct CDR3 sequences, 15% to 20% being singletons. The TCR comes from a woman aged 18-35 years with Graves' ophthalmopathy. Source material: blood. This rearrangement joins TRBV7-9 to TRBJ2-1; the match to TRBD1 covers 8 bases. Written as DNA, the CDR3 is TGTGCCAGCAGTCAGCCGGGACAGGCCTACAATGAGCAGTTCTTC. It is translated as CASSQPGQAYNEQFF.